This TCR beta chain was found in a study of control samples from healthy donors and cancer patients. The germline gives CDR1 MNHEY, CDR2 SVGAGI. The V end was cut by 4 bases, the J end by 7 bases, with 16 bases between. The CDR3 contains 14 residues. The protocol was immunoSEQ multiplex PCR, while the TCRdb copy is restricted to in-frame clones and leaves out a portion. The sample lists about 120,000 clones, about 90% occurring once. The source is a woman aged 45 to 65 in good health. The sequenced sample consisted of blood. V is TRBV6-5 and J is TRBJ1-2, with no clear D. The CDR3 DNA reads TGTGCCAGCAGTTTAAGGCGGAAAGCCGGTGGCTACACCTTC. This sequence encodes CASSLRRKAGGYTF.